This TCR beta chain appears in the sequencing data of a study of neurological immune-mediated disorders. This clonotype was seen at least ten times. Time point of the sample: longitudinal time-point 3. The unsorted libraries were made from 2 million PBMCs kept at -80 C. cDNA synthesis was performed by 5'RACE with 10-nucleotide random UMIs. Each CDR3 protein is one row after TCRdb ran MiXCR on the 5' RACE reads. The sample lists approximately 45,000 distinct CDR3 sequences, roughly 12% occurring once. The sequenced material came from PBMCs. This sequence was found in a man aged 25 to 45 in good health.

CDR3 region: CASSQGDPRLAEQYF. CDR3 in DNA: TGCGCCAGCAGCCAGGGGGACCCAAGGCTCGCCGAGCAGTACTTC. The chain employs TRBV4-1 and TRBJ2-7; D assignment may be TRBD1 or TRBD2 (5 bases each). The CDR3 consists of 15 residues. Germline CDR1 is MGHRA and CDR2 is YSYEKL. Trimming left V 3 bases short and J 6 bases short, with 18 bases between.